This entry features one T cell receptor (beta chain) sequence. The CDR3 has 16 amino acids. Germline V gene lookup returns CDR1 KGHSH and CDR2 LQKENI. Trimming stripped 6 bases from V and 0 bases from J, with 12 bases between. Method: immunoSEQ multiplex PCR; TCRdb's copy keeps in-frame clones and lacks some. The table has approximately 410,000 clones, 86% seen once. The data were obtained in a study of blood T cell repertoires in COVID-19. Specimen: peripheral blood. The chain carries TRBV18 and TRBJ1-6; D not resolved. This TCR came from a woman aged 25 to 39 with active or convalescent COVID-19. The CDR3 reads CASSNTGVSYNSPLHF. The DNA of the CDR3 is TGTGCCAGCTCGAACACGGGAGTCTCCTATAATTCACCCCTCCACTTT.